This T cell receptor (beta chain) appears in the sequencing data of a study of blood T cell repertoires in COVID-19. At the level of the study: Some COVID-19 samples were acute and others convalescent; all came from the United States, Italy and Spain.

The protocol was immunoSEQ multiplex PCR, while the TCRdb copy is restricted to in-frame clones and leaves out a portion. The sample has some 150,000 clones, around 85% seen once. CDR1 is MNHEY and CDR2 is SMNVEV in the germline V gene (reference sequence). The germline V and J ends were trimmed by 5 bases and 1 base, with 14 bases remaining between them. CDR3 size: 16 residues. This clone has only a few counts. This receptor was obtained from a woman between 70 and 85 years old with acute or convalescent COVID-19. The chain is built from TRBV27 and TRBJ2-2, with D perhaps TRBD1 (6 bases). Sequencing was carried out using peripheral blood. The CDR3 nucleotides read TGTGCCAGCAGTCCCTGGACAGCCCGGAACACCGGGGAGCTGTTTTTT. Translated, it gives CASSPWTARNTGELFF.